The text below deals with one T cell receptor beta chain. Its antigen is unknown. The V and J ends lost 5 bases and 1 base respectively, with 14 bases between them. This CDR3 is 14 amino acids long. The germline gives CDR1 SQVTM, CDR2 ANQGSEA. Use of 60 Vbeta and 13 Jbeta primers characterized the PCR. Clones were sequenced by immunoSEQ multiplex PCR, and TCRdb holds only the in-frame ones, with some missing. The sample lists more than 140,000 clones, over 60% occurring once. These data are taken from a study of cytomegalovirus exposure and HLA in healthy donors. General study findings and limits: Cytomegalovirus-associated TCR beta chains were listed, numbering approximately 150.

The TCR was taken from a male donor in good health and CMV-seronegative. Sequenced: PBMCs. This rearrangement joins TRBV29-1 to TRBJ1-1, with a possible D match to TRBD1 (5 bases). In nucleotides, the CDR3 is TGCAGCGTTTGTCTACTCAGGGAGAACACTGAAGCTTTCTTT. Amino acids: CSVCLLRENTEAFF.